This TCR beta chain was observed in a study of beta chain features in type 1 diabetes. This clone was counted once. Its antigen is not known. Expressed TCRB transcripts were sequenced after all isolated RNA was converted to cDNA. Sequenced by immunoSEQ multiplex PCR; TCRdb stores in-frame clones only, minus some. The sample carries fewer than 350,000 clones, 15% recorded once. Isolation of CD4+ naive, central memory, regulatory and stem cell-like memory cells was achieved by sorting via CD45RO/CCR7/CD25/CD127/CD95/CD27. This CDR3 is built from 12 residues. Germline V gives CDR1 MDHEN, CDR2 SYDVKM. V lost 10 bases and J 1 base, leaving 10 bases between the germline ends. Study conclusions and caveats: cDNA sequencing could over-represent cells with high TCR expression. Insertions at VDJ junctions were less frequent in type 1 diabetes patients. These patients also deleted more nucleotides at the same junctions. Naive, central memory and Treg TCRB repertoires appeared more alike in patients than in healthy donors. Among all four CD4+ subsets, Type 1 diabetes patients had TCRB CDR3s that were moderately but significantly shorter.

The chain joins TRBV28 to TRBJ1-1, with D possibly TRBD1 on 5 matching bases. Specimen: naive CD4+ T cells from blood. This TCR was recovered from a man in his late teens or twenties with type 1 diabetes. The CDR3 nucleotides read TGTGCCACAAGACAGAGGAACACTGAAGCTTTCTTT. This codes for CATRQRNTEAFF.